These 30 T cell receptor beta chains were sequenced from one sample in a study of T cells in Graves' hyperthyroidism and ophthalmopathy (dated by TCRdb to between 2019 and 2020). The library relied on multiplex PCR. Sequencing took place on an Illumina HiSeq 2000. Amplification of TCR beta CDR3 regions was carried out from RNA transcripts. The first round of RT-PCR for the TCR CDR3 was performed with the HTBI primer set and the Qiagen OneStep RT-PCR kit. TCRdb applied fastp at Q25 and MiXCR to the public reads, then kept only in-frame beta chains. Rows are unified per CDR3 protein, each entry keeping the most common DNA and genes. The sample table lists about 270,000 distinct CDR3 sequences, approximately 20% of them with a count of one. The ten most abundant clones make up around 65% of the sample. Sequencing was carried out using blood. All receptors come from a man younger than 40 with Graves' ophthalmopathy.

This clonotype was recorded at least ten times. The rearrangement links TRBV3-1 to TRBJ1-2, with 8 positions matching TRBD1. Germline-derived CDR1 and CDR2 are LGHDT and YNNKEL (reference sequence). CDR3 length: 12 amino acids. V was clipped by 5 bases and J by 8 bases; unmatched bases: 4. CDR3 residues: CASSVRDRGYTF. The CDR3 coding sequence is TGTGCCAGCAGCGTCCGGGACAGGGGCTACACCTTC.

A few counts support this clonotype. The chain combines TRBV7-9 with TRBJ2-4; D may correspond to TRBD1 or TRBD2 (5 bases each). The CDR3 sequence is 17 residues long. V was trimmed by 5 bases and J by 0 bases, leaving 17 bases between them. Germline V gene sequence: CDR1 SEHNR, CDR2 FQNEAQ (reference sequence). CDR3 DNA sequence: TGTGCCAGCAGCCACGACAGTTCGGGGATAGCCAAAAACATTCAGTACTTC. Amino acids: CASSHDSSGIAKNIQYF.

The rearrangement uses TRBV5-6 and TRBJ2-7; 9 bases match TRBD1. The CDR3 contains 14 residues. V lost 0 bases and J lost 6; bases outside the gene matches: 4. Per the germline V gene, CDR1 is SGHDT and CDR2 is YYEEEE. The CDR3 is CASSLGTGVGEQYF. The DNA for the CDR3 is TGTGCCAGCAGCTTGGGGACAGGGGTTGGCGAGCAGTACTTC.

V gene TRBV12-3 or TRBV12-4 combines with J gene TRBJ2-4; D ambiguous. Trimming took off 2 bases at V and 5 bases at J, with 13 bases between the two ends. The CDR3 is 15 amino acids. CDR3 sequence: CASSLRVPYENIQYF. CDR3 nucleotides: TGTGCCAGCAGTTTAAGGGTCCCCTACGAAAACATTCAGTACTTC.

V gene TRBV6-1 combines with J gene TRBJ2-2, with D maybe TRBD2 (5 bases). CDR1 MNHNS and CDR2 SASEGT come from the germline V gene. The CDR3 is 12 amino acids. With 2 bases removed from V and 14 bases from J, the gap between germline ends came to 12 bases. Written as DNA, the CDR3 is TGTGCCAGCAGTGAACTTCAGAGACTACTGTTTTTT. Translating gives CASSELQRLLFF.

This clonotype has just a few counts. CDR3 DNA: TGTGCCAGCAGCCCATCAGCTGTACAGGGAAGCGGGACCTACACTGAAGCTTTCTTT. Translating gives CASSPSAVQGSGTYTEAFF. The chain is built from TRBV7-9 and TRBJ1-1; D may be TRBD1 (6 bases). From germline, CDR1 is SEHNR and CDR2 FQNEAQ (reference sequence). The CDR3 totals 19 residues. V was clipped by 5 bases and J by 3 bases, with 28 bases between them.

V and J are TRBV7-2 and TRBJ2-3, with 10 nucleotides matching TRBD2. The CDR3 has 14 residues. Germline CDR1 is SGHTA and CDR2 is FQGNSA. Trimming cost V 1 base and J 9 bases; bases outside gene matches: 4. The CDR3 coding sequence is TGTGCCAGCAGCTTAGGACTAGCGGGTGTAACGCAGTATTTT. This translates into CASSLGLAGVTQYF. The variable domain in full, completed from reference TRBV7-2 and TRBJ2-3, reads GAGVSQSPSNKVTEKGKDVELRCDPISGHTALYWYRQSLGQGLEFLIYFQGNSAPDKSGLPSDRFSAERTGGSVSTLTIQRTQQEDSAVYLCASSLGLAGVTQYFGPGTRLTVL.

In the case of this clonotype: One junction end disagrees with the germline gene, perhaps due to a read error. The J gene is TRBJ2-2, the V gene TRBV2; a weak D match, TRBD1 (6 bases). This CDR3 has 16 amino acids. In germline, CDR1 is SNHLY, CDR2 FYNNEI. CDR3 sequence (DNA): TGTGCCAGCAGTGGTGGTGGAGGACAGATCACCGGGAAGCTGTTTTTT. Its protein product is CASSGGGGQITGKLFF. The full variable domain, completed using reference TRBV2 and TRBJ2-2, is EPEVTQTPSHQVTQMGQEVILRCVPISNHLYFYWYRQILGQKVEFLVSFYNNEISEKSEIFDDQFSVERPDGSNFTLKIRSTKLEDSAMYFCASSGGGGQITGKLFFGEGSRLTVL.

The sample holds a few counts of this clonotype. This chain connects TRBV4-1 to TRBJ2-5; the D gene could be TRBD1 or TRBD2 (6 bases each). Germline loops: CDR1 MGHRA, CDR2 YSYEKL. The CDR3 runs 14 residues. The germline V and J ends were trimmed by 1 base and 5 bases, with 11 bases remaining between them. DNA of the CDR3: TGCGCCAGCAGCCAAGGGGGGGCGTGGGAGACCCAGTACTTC. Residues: CASSQGGAWETQYF.

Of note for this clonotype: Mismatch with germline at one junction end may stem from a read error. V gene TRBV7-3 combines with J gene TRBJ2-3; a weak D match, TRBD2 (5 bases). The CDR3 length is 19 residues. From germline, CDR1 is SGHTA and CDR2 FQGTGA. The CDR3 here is CASSLRARSSTPSTDTQYF. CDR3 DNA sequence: TGTGCCAGCAGTTTAAGGGCCCGATCTAGCACCCCTAGCACAGATACGCAGTATTTT.

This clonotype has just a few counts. The CDR3 nucleotides read TGTGCCACCAGCGAAAATAGCGGGGGACCCTACAATGAGCAGTTCTTC. It codes for CATSENSGGPYNEQFF. The rearrangement links TRBV24-1 to TRBJ2-1; TRBD2 agrees at 9 bases. The junction had 8 bases not matched to a gene; V was cut back by 7 bases and J by 2 bases. Germline CDR1 KGHDR, CDR2 SFDVKD. This CDR3 is built from 16 residues.

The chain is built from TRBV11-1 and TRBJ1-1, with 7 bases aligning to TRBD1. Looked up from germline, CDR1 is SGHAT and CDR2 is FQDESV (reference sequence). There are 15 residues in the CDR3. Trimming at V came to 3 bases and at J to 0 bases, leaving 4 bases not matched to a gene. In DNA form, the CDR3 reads TGTGCCAGCAGCTTGACAGGGTACATGAACACTGAAGCTTTCTTT. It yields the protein CASSLTGYMNTEAFF.

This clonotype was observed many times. CDR3 sequence: CASSSRLAGAGETQYF. CDR3 DNA: TGTGCCAGCAGCTCCAGACTAGCGGGAGCCGGAGAGACCCAGTACTTC. This rearrangement joins TRBV2 to TRBJ2-5, with 12 bases matching TRBD2. With V trimmed by 6 bases and J by 4 bases, 9 bases remained unmatched. The CDR3 has 16 amino acids. Per the germline V gene, CDR1 is SNHLY and CDR2 is FYNNEI.

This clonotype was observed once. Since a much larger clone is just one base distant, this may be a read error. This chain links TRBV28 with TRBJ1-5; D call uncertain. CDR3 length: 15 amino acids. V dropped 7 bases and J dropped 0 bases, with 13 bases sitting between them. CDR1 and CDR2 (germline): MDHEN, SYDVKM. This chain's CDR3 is CASTGIGHSNQPQHF. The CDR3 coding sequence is TGTGCCAGCACCGGGATAGGTCATAGCAATCAGCCCCAGCATTTT.

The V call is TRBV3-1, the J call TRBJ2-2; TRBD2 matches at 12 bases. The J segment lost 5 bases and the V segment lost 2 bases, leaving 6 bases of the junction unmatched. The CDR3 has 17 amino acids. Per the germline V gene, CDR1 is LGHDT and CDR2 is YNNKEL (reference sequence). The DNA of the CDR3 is TGTGCCAGCAGCCAAACTACTAGCGGGAGGATTACCGGGGAGCTGTTTTTT. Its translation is CASSQTTSGRITGELFF.

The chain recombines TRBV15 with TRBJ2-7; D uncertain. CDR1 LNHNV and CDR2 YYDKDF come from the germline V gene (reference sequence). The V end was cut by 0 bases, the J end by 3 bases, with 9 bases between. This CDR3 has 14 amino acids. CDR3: CATSRDVSSYEQYF. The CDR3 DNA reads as TGTGCCACCAGCAGAGACGTTTCTAGCTACGAGCAGTACTTC.

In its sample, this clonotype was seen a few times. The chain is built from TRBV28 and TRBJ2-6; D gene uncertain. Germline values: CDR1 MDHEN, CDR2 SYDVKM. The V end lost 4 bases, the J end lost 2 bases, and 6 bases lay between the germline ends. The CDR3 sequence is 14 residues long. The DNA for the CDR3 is TGTGCCAGCAGTTCCCAGCCTGGGGCCAACGTCCTGACTTTC. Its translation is CASSSQPGANVLTF.

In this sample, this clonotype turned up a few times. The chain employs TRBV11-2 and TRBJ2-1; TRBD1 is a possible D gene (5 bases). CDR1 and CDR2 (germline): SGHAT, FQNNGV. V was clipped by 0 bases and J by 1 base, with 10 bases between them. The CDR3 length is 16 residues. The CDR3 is CASSLDVRQSYNEQFF. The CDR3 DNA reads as TGTGCCAGCAGCTTAGATGTTAGACAGTCCTACAATGAGCAGTTCTTC.

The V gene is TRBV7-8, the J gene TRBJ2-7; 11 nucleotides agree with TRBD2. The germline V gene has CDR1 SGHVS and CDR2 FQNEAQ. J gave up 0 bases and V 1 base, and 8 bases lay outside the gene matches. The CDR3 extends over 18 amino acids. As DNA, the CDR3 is TGTGCCAGCAGCTTAGAGACGGGGACTAGCGGACGCTCCTACGAGCAGTACTTC. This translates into CASSLETGTSGRSYEQYF.

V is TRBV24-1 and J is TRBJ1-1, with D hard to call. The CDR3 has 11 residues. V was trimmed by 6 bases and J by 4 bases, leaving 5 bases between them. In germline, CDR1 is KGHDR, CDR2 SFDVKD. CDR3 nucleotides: TGTGCCACCAGTCGGGGCACTGAAGCTTTCTTT. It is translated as CATSRGTEAFF.

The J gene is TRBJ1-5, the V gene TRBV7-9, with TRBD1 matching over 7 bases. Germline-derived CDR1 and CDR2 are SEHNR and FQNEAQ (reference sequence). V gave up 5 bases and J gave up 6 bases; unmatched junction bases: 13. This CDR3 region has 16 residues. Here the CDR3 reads CASSVSGGPSVQPQHF. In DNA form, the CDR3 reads TGTGCCAGCAGCGTATCAGGGGGGCCCTCTGTTCAGCCCCAGCATTTT. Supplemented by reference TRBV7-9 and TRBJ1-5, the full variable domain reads DTGVSQNPRHKITKRGQNVTFRCDPISEHNRLYWYRQTLGQGPEFLTYFQNEAQLEKSRLLSDRFSAERPKGSFSTLEIQRTEQGDSAMYLCASSVSGGPSVQPQHFGDGTRLSIL.

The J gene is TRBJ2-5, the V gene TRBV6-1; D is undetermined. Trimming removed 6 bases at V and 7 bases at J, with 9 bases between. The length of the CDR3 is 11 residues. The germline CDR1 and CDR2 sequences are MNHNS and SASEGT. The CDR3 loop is CASSLTGTQYF. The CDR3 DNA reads TGTGCCAGCAGCCTAACCGGGACCCAGTACTTC.

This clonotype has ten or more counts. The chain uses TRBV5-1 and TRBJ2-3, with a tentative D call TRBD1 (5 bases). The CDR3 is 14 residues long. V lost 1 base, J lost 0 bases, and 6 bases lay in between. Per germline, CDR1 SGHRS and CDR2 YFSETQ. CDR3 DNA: TGCGCCAGCAGCTTGCAGGGTAGCACAGATACGCAGTATTTT. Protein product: CASSLQGSTDTQYF.

DNA of the CDR3: TGTGCCAGCAGGGGGGGGAGCGCCCAAGAGGAGACCCAGTACTTC. It is translated as CASRGGSAQEETQYF. V gene TRBV28 combines with J gene TRBJ2-5; 7 nucleotides agree with TRBD2. The CDR3 is made up of 15 amino acids. V lost 6 bases, J lost 5 bases, and 12 bases stayed unmatched. CDR1 is MDHEN, CDR2 SYDVKM, per germline.

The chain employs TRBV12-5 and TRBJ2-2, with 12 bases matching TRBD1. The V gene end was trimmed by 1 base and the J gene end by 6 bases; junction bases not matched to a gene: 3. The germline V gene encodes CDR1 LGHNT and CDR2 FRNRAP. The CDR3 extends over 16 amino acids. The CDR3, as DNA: TGTGCTAGTGGTTTGGCCGGGACAGGGGGCCCCGGGGAGCTGTTTTTT. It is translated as CASGLAGTGGPGELFF.

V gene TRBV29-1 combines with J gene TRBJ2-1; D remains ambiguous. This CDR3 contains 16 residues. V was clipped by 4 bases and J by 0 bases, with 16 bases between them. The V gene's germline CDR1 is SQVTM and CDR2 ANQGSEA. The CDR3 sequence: CSVVLIEVSSYNEQFF. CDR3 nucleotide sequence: TGCAGCGTTGTGCTGATAGAAGTTAGCTCCTACAATGAGCAGTTCTTC.

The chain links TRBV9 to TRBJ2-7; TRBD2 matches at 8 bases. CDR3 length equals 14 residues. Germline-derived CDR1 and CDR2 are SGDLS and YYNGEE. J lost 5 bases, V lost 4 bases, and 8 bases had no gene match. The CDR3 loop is CASSKSGRSDEQYF. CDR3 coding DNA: TGTGCCAGCAGCAAAAGCGGGAGAAGTGACGAGCAGTACTTC. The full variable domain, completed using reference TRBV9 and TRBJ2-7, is DSGVTQTPKHLITATGQRVTLRCSPRSGDLSVYWYQQSLDQGLQFLIQYYNGEERAKGNILERFSAQQFPDLHSELNLSSLELGDSALYFCASSKSGRSDEQYFGPGTRLTVT.

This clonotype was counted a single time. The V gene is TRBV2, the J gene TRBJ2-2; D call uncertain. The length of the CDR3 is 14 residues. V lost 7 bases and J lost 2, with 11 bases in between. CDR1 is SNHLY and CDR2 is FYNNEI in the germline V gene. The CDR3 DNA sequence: TGTGCCAGCAAGTTCTGGAAAAACACCGGGGAGCTGTTTTTT. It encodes CASKFWKNTGELFF.

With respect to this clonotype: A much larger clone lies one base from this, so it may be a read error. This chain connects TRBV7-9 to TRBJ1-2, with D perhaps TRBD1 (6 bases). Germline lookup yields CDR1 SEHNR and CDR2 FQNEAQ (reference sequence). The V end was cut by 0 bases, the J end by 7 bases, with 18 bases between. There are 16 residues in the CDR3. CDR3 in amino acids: CASSLAKAGATCGYTF. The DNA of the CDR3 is TGTGCCAGCAGCTTAGCTAAGGCAGGGGCCACCTGTGGCTACACCTTC. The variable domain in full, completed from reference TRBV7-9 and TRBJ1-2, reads DTGVSQNPRHKITKRGQNVTFRCDPISEHNRLYWYRQTLGQGPEFLTYFQNEAQLEKSRLLSDRFSAERPKGSFSTLEIQRTEQGDSAMYLCASSLAKAGATCGYTFGSGTRLTVV.

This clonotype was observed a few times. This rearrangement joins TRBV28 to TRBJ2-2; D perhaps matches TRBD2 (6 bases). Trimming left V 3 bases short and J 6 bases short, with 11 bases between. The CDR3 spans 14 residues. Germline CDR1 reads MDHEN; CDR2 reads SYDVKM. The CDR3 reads CASSLEGPAGELFF. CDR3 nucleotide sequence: TGTGCCAGCAGTTTGGAGGGACCGGCCGGGGAGCTGTTTTTT.